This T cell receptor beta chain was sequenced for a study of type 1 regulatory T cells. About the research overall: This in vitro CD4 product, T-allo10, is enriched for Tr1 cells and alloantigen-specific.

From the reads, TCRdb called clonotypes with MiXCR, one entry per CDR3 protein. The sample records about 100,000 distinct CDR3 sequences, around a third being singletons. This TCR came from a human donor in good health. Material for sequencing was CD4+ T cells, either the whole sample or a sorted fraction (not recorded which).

The CDR3 region is CASSQPGGLYNEQFF. CDR3 DNA sequence: TGCGCCAGCAGCCAACCCGGCGGCCTATACAATGAGCAGTTCTTC. The V gene is TRBV4-1, the J gene TRBJ2-1; D gene uncertain. CDR3 size: 15 residues. CDR1 MGHRA and CDR2 YSYEKL come from the germline V gene. V was clipped by 2 bases and J by 4 bases, with 12 bases between them.